This T cell receptor beta chain was found in a study of T cells expressing NK-cell markers. Background on the study: The sequencing cohort of eight donors included seven HCMV-seropositive individuals and one seronegative individual.

Looked up from germline, CDR1 is SGHTA and CDR2 is FQGTGA. The CDR3 runs to 20 residues. TCR beta cDNA was made by 5'RACE template switching with UMIs. TCRdb re-called the 5' RACE reads; every CDR3 protein appears as one record, without DNA. Here the sample table reports 500,000 to 700,000 distinct CDR3 sequences. The sequenced sample consisted of blood T cells: a sorted CD56 or NKG2C T cell subset, CD4+ or CD8+ T cells, or bulk PBMC T cells (not recorded which). This TCR was sampled from a man aged 18 to 29 in good health. The rearrangement uses TRBV7-3 and TRBJ2-1; the D call from TCRdb, TRBD2, cannot be confirmed without DNA. The CDR3 sequence: CASSPSGLAGSPISYNEQFF.